Following are 21 T cell receptor beta chains from one sample sequenced in a study of T cell responses to AZD1222 COVID-19 vaccine. Assay used: immunoSEQ multiplex PCR; TCRdb lists only in-frame clones, some missing. This sample has approximately 190,000 clones, with around 93% found just once. This material consisted of peripheral blood, taken on day 0 of AZD1222 vaccination. These receptors came from an adult in good health.

V is TRBV5-4 and J is TRBJ2-5; 7 nucleotides agree with TRBD1. Germline V CDR1 and CDR2: SGHNT, YYREEE (reference sequence). CDR3 size: 14 residues. V trimming: 0 bases; J trimming: 2 bases; junction bases outside the gene matches: 1. The CDR3 is CASSLAGQQETQYF. The CDR3 DNA follows: TGTGCCAGCAGCTTGGCGGGACAGCAAGAGACCCAGTACTTC.

CDR3 sequence: CASSSLAGGGDTQYF. The CDR3 DNA reads TGTGCCAGCAGCTCCCTAGCGGGAGGGGGAGATACGCAGTATTTT. The chain recombines TRBV5-4 with TRBJ2-3, with 12 nucleotides matching TRBD2. The CDR3 covers 15 residues. J was trimmed by 5 bases and V by 3 bases; bases with no gene match: 4. The V gene's germline CDR1 is SGHNT and CDR2 YYREEE (reference sequence).

This clone was seen once. This chain uses TRBV3-1 (or the pseudogene TRBV3-2) with TRBJ2-3; TRBD2 matches at 7 bases. CDR3 length: 17 amino acids. Trimming cost V 4 bases and J 1 base; bases outside gene matches: 11. Germline V gives CDR1 LGHDT, CDR2 YNNKEL (reference sequence). CDR3 sequence reads: CASSLTPTSPRTDTQYF. The DNA of the CDR3 is TGTGCCAGCAGCCTAACCCCGACTAGCCCACGCACAGATACGCAGTATTTT.

The chain joins TRBV5-6 to TRBJ2-3, with no clear D. This CDR3 has 15 residues. Trimming removed 4 bases from V and 1 base from J, with 13 bases in between. The germline V gene has CDR1 SGHDT and CDR2 YYEEEE. The CDR3 is CASSDRPWGTDTQYF. The CDR3 region has the DNA TGTGCCAGCAGCGACCGGCCTTGGGGCACAGATACGCAGTATTTT.

The CDR3 is CASSLKLPLSGNTIYF. The CDR3 DNA follows: TGTGCCAGCAGCTTGAAATTACCCCTCTCTGGAAACACCATATATTTT. V gene TRBV7-9 combines with J gene TRBJ1-3; D unresolved. The germline gives CDR1 SEHNR, CDR2 FQNEAQ (reference sequence). This CDR3 region has 16 residues. V was trimmed by 3 bases and J by 0 bases, leaving 12 bases between them.

The V gene is TRBV5-1, the J gene TRBJ2-1, with no clear D. V lost 3 bases to trimming and J lost 0 bases, with 10 bases between them. CDR1 and CDR2 (germline): SGHRS, YFSETQ. The CDR3 extends over 15 amino acids. The CDR3 nucleotides read TGCGCCAGCAGCTACAACAGTCGCTCCTACAATGAGCAGTTCTTC. It encodes CASSYNSRSYNEQFF.

The gene calls are TRBV21-1 and TRBJ1-2. TRBV21-1 is assigned pseudogene status. The CDR3 loop spans 16 amino acids. The DNA for the CDR3 is TGTGCCAGCAGCAAAGTGGGCCGGGACCGGTCATATGGCTACACCTTC. Translated, it gives CASSKVGRDRSYGYTF.

This clone was observed a few times. J is TRBJ2-7 and V is TRBV10-3; possibly TRBD2 for D (5 bases). From germline, CDR1 is ENHRY and CDR2 SYGVKD. V gave up 10 bases and J gave up 0 bases, with 13 bases separating them. The CDR3 has 13 amino acids. The CDR3 nucleotides read TGTGCCACCCGTAGCGACTACTCCTACGAGCAGTACTTC. It yields the protein CATRSDYSYEQYF.

J is TRBJ2-5 and V is TRBV24-1, with 9 positions matching TRBD1. The V gene's germline CDR1 is KGHDR and CDR2 SFDVKD. The CDR3 consists of 17 residues. V shed 6 bases and J 0 bases; nucleotides not matched to a gene: 10. In DNA form, the CDR3 reads TGTGCCACCAGTTTTGGGCCCGACAGGGGGAACCAAGAGACCCAGTACTTC. Its protein is CATSFGPDRGNQETQYF.

This chain joins TRBV11-2 and TRBJ2-5; the D is unclear. Trimming pared 8 bases from V and 0 bases from J, leaving 13 bases between. Per the germline V gene, CDR1 is SGHAT and CDR2 is FQNNGV. The CDR3 has 14 amino acids. The chain's CDR3 is CASSAQRYQETQYF. The CDR3 DNA reads TGTGCCAGCTCTGCGCAGAGGTACCAAGAGACCCAGTACTTC.

Notes on this clone: The junction and the germline gene differ at one end; a read error may be behind it. CDR3 sequence reads: CASRLGLAGGTPANTGELFF. The CDR3 nucleotides read TGTGCTAGCAGACTGGGACTAGCGGGAGGAACTCCCGCGAACACCGGGGAGCTGTTTTTT. The chain joins TRBV7-7 to TRBJ2-2; 15 nucleotides line up with TRBD2. Germline CDR1 SSHAT, CDR2 FNYEAQ (reference sequence). The CDR3 length is 20 residues.

The CDR3 loop reads CASSKGGSGRYEQYF. DNA for the CDR3: TGTGCCAGCAGCAAAGGAGGTAGCGGCCGCTACGAGCAGTACTTC. The V call is TRBV21-1, the J call TRBJ2-7; the D segment call TRBD2 is taken from the table without a DNA check. TRBV21-1 has pseudogene status. This CDR3 has 15 residues.

The chain carries TRBV28 and TRBJ1-3; perhaps TRBD1 as D (5 bases). Trimming cost V 5 bases and J 2 bases, with 10 bases left between them. The CDR3 length is 14 residues. In germline, CDR1 is MDHEN, CDR2 SYDVKM. As DNA, the CDR3 is TGTGCCAGCAGTCCCAGGACACCTGGAAACACCATATATTTT. Protein: CASSPRTPGNTIYF.

The rearrangement joins TRBV2 to TRBJ1-2; TRBD1 agrees at 8 bases. Germline V CDR1 and CDR2: SNHLY, FYNNEI. The CDR3 contains 15 residues. Trimming at V came to 3 bases and at J to 5 bases, leaving 8 bases not matched to a gene. This CDR3 is CASSDTRQGFYGYTF. In DNA form, the CDR3 reads TGTGCCAGCAGTGATACGCGACAGGGGTTTTATGGCTACACCTTC.

The chain carries TRBV30 and TRBJ2-6; D perhaps matches TRBD1 (6 bases). The CDR3 covers 15 residues. Germline lookup yields CDR1 GTSNPN and CDR2 SVGIG (reference sequence). The V end was cut by 4 bases, the J end by 2 bases, with 12 bases between. CDR3 in DNA: TGTGCCTGGACAGGGGACCCCCCTGGGGCCAACGTCCTGACTTTC. The encoded protein is CAWTGDPPGANVLTF.

The chain is built from TRBV28 and TRBJ1-5; D may be TRBD1 (6 bases). CDR3 length equals 13 residues. The V gene lost 6 bases and the J gene lost 9 bases, with 15 bases spanning the gap. Germline assignment: CDR1 MDHEN and CDR2 SYDVKM. Here the CDR3 reads CASSREGGGPQHF. CDR3 coding DNA: TGTGCCAGCAGCCGCGAGGGGGGTGGGCCCCAGCATTTT.

The rearrangement uses TRBV24-1 and TRBJ1-5; D uncertain. The ends were cut back, 4 bases at V and 1 base at J, with 10 bases in the middle. This CDR3 has 15 amino acids. Germline CDR1 is KGHDR and CDR2 is SFDVKD. CDR3 loop: CATSDPVTSNQPQHF. CDR3 sequence (DNA): TGTGCCACCAGTGACCCTGTTACCAGCAATCAGCCCCAGCATTTT.

The chain joins TRBV30 to TRBJ2-7; D is unresolved. Germline V gene lookup returns CDR1 GTSNPN and CDR2 SVGIG (reference sequence). CDR3 length: 11 amino acids. V lost 1 base to trimming and J lost 6 bases, with 7 bases between them. The CDR3 loop reads CAWSGRGEQYF. The DNA for the CDR3 is TGTGCCTGGAGTGGCAGAGGCGAGCAGTACTTC.

This chain links TRBV19 with TRBJ2-7; TRBD1 or TRBD2 may be the D gene (5 bases each). The CDR3 sequence is 15 residues long. The V end was cut by 3 bases, the J end by 1 base, with 13 bases between. CDR1 and CDR2 (germline): LNHDA, SQIVND (reference sequence). The CDR3 sequence is CASSMPGRGSYEQYF. The CDR3 DNA reads as TGTGCCAGTAGTATGCCAGGGAGAGGATCCTACGAGCAGTACTTC.

The rearrangement joins TRBV5-8 to TRBJ1-5; tentative D call: TRBD1 (5 bases). This CDR3 contains 13 residues. Trimming cost V 7 bases and J 5 bases, with 13 bases left between them. Germline CDR1 SGHTS, CDR2 YDEGEE. The CDR3 loop is CASSSGIHQPQHF. For the CDR3, the DNA is TGTGCCAGCTCGTCAGGGATCCATCAGCCCCAGCATTTT. Full variable domain (rest looked up from reference TRBV5-8 and TRBJ1-5): EAGVTQSPTHLIKTRGQQATLRCSPISGHTSVYWYQQALGLGLQFLLWYDEGEERNRGNFPPRFSGRQFPNYSSELNVNALELEDSALYLCASSSGIHQPQHFGDGTRLSIL.

The rearrangement links TRBV10-1 to TRBJ2-2; tentative D call: TRBD1 (5 bases). Germline CDR1 and CDR2: WNHNN and SYGVQD (reference sequence). The V end was cut by 6 bases, the J end by 9 bases, with 11 bases between. This CDR3 has 12 amino acids. The CDR3 spells CASSQGSRELFF. CDR3 bases: TGCGCCAGCAGCCAGGGTTCCAGGGAGCTGTTTTTT.